The rows below give T cell receptor beta chains drawn from one sample of a study of T cell responses to AZD1222 COVID-19 vaccine. Only in-frame clones appear in the TCRdb table, and some are missing; sequencing was by immunoSEQ multiplex PCR. The sample records 150,000 or so clones, under 95% being singletons. This specimen consisted of peripheral blood, obtained on day 0 of AZD1222 vaccination. These receptors came from an adult in good health. Each CDR3 is given with its conserved first and last residue. The order of the fields is D gene, clone size, J gene, V gene, CDR3 DNA, CDR3 protein. The D gene is left open where the match is weak. Expanded clones are given a class, and other clones once, few, many or no size at all.

-,-,TRBJ2-1,TRBV21-1,TGTGCCAGCAGCAAAGTCGACAGATCCCGAAACACACCTCGCAATGAGCAGTTCTTC,CASSKVDRSRNTPRNEQFF
-,-,TRBJ2-7,TRBV28,TGTGCCAGCAGTTTCGGGTATTCGGGGGAGCAGTACTTC,CASSFGYSGEQYF
-,-,TRBJ2-3,TRBV5-6,TGTGCCAGCAGCTTGGGAGGGTCATACACAGATACGCAGTATTTT,CASSLGGSYTDTQYF
-,once,TRBJ2-4,TRBV6-6,TGTGCCAGCAGTCAGGACTGGTCGGAGCCGGTAGCCAAAAACATTCAGTACTTC,CASSQDWSEPVAKNIQYF
-,-,TRBJ1-6,TRBV2,TGTGCCAGCATTGGCGGCAATTCACCCCTCCACTTT,CASIGGNSPLHF
-,-,TRBJ1-2,TRBV5-5,TGTGCCAGCAGCTTGGGTCAGGATGGCTACACCTTC,CASSLGQDGYTF
-,-,TRBJ2-7,TRBV15,TGTGCCACCAGCAGACCCCCAGCGGGTGGGTACGAGCAGTACTTC,CATSRPPAGGYEQYF
-,-,TRBJ2-3,TRBV4-3,TGCGCCAGCAGCCAAGCCGGGGGAGGGGGGGCTTCAGATACGCAGTATTTT,CASSQAGGGGASDTQYF
TRBD1,-,TRBJ1-1,TRBV9,TGTGCCAGCAGCGTAGGGGGACAGACTACCCTGGGCACTGAAGCTTTCTTT,CASSVGGQTTLGTEAFF
TRBD2,-,TRBJ2-1,TRBV9,TGTGCCAGCAGCGCGCCTTCTAGCGGGACCAATGAGCAGTTCTTC,CASSAPSSGTNEQFF
-,few,TRBJ1-1,TRBV7-2,TGTGCCAGCAGCTTAGCGGGTTCCAACACTGAAGCTTTCTTT,CASSLAGSNTEAFF
TRBD2,-,TRBJ2-1,TRBV4-3,TGCGCCAGCAGCCAAGATTCCCGGGGGGGCTCCTACAATGAGCAGTTCTTC,CASSQDSRGGSYNEQFF
-,-,TRBJ2-7,TRBV18,TGTGCCAGCTCACCAAGGTGGCAGCTCTACGAGCAGTACTTC,CASSPRWQLYEQYF
TRBD2,-,TRBJ2-5,TRBV27,TGTGCCAGCAGGGGTTTGTTAGCGGGAATGGAGACCCAGTACTTC,CASRGLLAGMETQYF
-,-,TRBJ2-5,TRBV2,TGTGCCAGCAGTGTTTACTCGGAGACCCAGTACTTC,CASSVYSETQYF
TRBD1,-,TRBJ2-1,TRBV7-9,TGTGCCAGCAGCCCACCGGACAGGCACGGGTTCTTC,CASSPPDRHGFF
-,-,TRBJ1-2,TRBV7-9,TGTGCCAGCAGCTTAGTAGGGATGGATTGGCATGGCTACACCTTC,CASSLVGMDWHGYTF
-,-,TRBJ2-7,TRBV19,TGTGCCAGTAGTATCTGGGCGGGGACCTCCTACGAGCAGTACTTC,CASSIWAGTSYEQYF
-,-,TRBJ1-1,TRBV11-2,TGTGCCAGCAGCTTAGCTAGGGGAAACACTGAAGCTTTCTTT,CASSLARGNTEAFF
-,-,TRBJ2-1,TRBV7-3,TGTGCCAGCAGCCAGCTTGGCGGACCCTACAATGAGCAGTTCTTC,CASSQLGGPYNEQFF
TRBD1,-,TRBJ2-7,TRBV5-4,TGTGCCAGCAGCTCTCCGGGACAGATAACCTACGAGCAGTACTTC,CASSSPGQITYEQYF
-,-,TRBJ1-2,TRBV29-1,TGCAGCGTTGAGGGCGGCTACACCTTC,CSVEGGYTF
-,once,TRBJ1-5,TRBV6-2/TRBV6-3,TGTGCCAGCAGTTACCCGGGAAGGGATCAGCCCCAGCATTTT,CASSYPGRDQPQHF
TRBD1,-,TRBJ1-5,TRBV27,TGTGCCAGCCGGGACAGGGGGCTCGGCAATCAGCCCCAGCATTTT,CASRDRGLGNQPQHF
-,-,TRBJ2-7,TRBV5-4,TGTGCCAGCAGCCTTAAACGGGAGAGGGCCTACGAGCAGTACTTC,CASSLKRERAYEQYF